These T cell receptor beta chains were read from a single sample in a study of PD-1 blockade in classical Hodgkin lymphoma. Using immunoSEQ multiplex PCR, the repertoire was profiled, and TCRdb retains in-frame clones only, with some absent. The repertoire has about 97,000 clones, approximately 90% of them found once; the top ten carry under 7.5%. The sample was peripheral blood mononuclear cells (PBMCs), taken before the second cycle of nivolumab. All receptors derive from a human donor with classical Hodgkin lymphoma. Each CDR3 is given with its conserved first and last residue. Each record gives: V gene, clone size, J gene, CDR3 length, D gene, CDR3 protein, CDR3 DNA. The D gene is left open where the match is weak. Clone size is given for some rows only: seen once, a few or many times, or a class if the clone is expanded.

v_gene: TRBV7-9; abundance: -; j_gene: TRBJ2-7; len: 16; d_gene: TRBD1; CDR3aa: CASTSPTHRDSYEQYF; CDR3nt: TGTGCCAGCACCTCTCCTACACACCGGGACAGCTACGAGCAGTACTTC
v_gene: TRBV14; abundance: -; j_gene: TRBJ2-5; len: 14; d_gene: -; CDR3aa: CASSLLPSQETQYF; CDR3nt: TGTGCCAGCAGTCTACTACCTAGCCAAGAGACCCAGTACTTC
v_gene: TRBV4-2; abundance: -; j_gene: TRBJ2-7; len: 15; d_gene: -; CDR3aa: CASSQTVTSSYEQYF; CDR3nt: TGTGCCAGCAGCCAGACAGTGACTAGCTCCTACGAGCAGTACTTC
v_gene: TRBV28; abundance: -; j_gene: TRBJ2-6; len: 17; d_gene: -; CDR3aa: CASTMGGPQAGANVLTF; CDR3nt: TGTGCCAGCACCATGGGGGGACCACAGGCCGGGGCCAACGTCCTGACTTTC
v_gene: TRBV19; abundance: once; j_gene: TRBJ1-3; len: 14; d_gene: -; CDR3aa: CASSMLVSGNTIYF; CDR3nt: TGTGCCAGTAGTATGTTGGTCTCTGGAAACACCATATATTTT
v_gene: TRBV23-1; abundance: -; j_gene: TRBJ1-1; len: 16; d_gene: -; CDR3aa: CASSLLRLQADRPAFF; CDR3nt: TGCGCCAGCAGTCTGTTAAGATTGCAAGCAGATAGGCCAGCTTTCTTT
v_gene: TRBV19; abundance: -; j_gene: TRBJ2-1; len: 15; d_gene: TRBD2; CDR3aa: CASNSPSGAREEQFF; CDR3nt: TGTGCCAGTAATTCCCCTAGCGGGGCCCGGGAGGAGCAGTTCTTC
v_gene: TRBV5-1; abundance: -; j_gene: TRBJ1-4; len: 15; d_gene: TRBD1; CDR3aa: CASSGTGGGHEKLFF; CDR3nt: TGCGCCAGCAGCGGAACAGGGGGAGGTCATGAAAAACTGTTTTTT
v_gene: TRBV19; abundance: few; j_gene: TRBJ1-2; len: 16; d_gene: -; CDR3aa: CASSMWTDGTNYGYTF; CDR3nt: TGTGCCAGTAGTATGTGGACCGACGGCACTAACTATGGCTACACCTTC
v_gene: TRBV6-5; abundance: -; j_gene: TRBJ2-7; len: 15; d_gene: TRBD1; CDR3aa: CASSKIRDSSYEQYF; CDR3nt: TGTGCCAGCAGTAAGATCCGGGACAGCTCCTACGAGCAGTACTTC
v_gene: TRBV30; abundance: -; j_gene: TRBJ1-1; len: 14; d_gene: -; CDR3aa: CAWSDGPRGTEAFF; CDR3nt: TGTGCCTGGAGTGACGGCCCTCGGGGCACTGAAGCTTTCTTT
v_gene: TRBV5-4; abundance: -; j_gene: TRBJ2-5; len: 14; d_gene: TRBD2; CDR3aa: CASSLTGTKETQYF; CDR3nt: TGTGCCAGCAGCTTAACCGGGACTAAAGAGACCCAGTACTTC
v_gene: TRBV6-6; abundance: -; j_gene: TRBJ1-3; len: 13; d_gene: -; CDR3aa: CASGTASGNTIYF; CDR3nt: TGTGCCAGTGGAACGGCCTCTGGAAACACCATATATTTT
v_gene: TRBV7-2; abundance: once; j_gene: TRBJ1-4; len: 15; d_gene: -; CDR3aa: CASSSSMTPNEKLFF; CDR3nt: TGTGCCAGCAGCTCGTCAATGACACCTAATGAAAAACTGTTTTTT
v_gene: TRBV7-3; abundance: -; j_gene: TRBJ2-6; len: 17; d_gene: -; CDR3aa: CASSLRAPSSGANVLTF; CDR3nt: TGTGCCAGCAGCTTGAGGGCCCCGAGCTCTGGGGCCAACGTCCTGACTTTC
v_gene: TRBV18; abundance: -; j_gene: TRBJ2-6; len: 16; d_gene: TRBD2; CDR3aa: CASSPGGYSGANVLTF; CDR3nt: TGTGCCAGCTCACCGGGGGGGTACTCTGGGGCCAACGTCCTGACTTTC
v_gene: TRBV12-5; abundance: -; j_gene: TRBJ1-5; len: 16; d_gene: TRBD1; CDR3aa: CASGIWTGVGSQPQHF; CDR3nt: TGTGCTAGTGGTATTTGGACAGGGGTTGGAAGTCAGCCCCAGCATTTT
v_gene: TRBV30; abundance: -; j_gene: TRBJ1-2; len: 13; d_gene: -; CDR3aa: CAWRTGFNYGYTF; CDR3nt: TGTGCCTGGAGGACGGGTTTTAACTATGGCTACACCTTC
v_gene: TRBV9; abundance: -; j_gene: TRBJ2-5; len: 13; d_gene: -; CDR3aa: CASSVEVQETQYF; CDR3nt: TGTGCCAGCAGCGTTGAGGTACAAGAGACCCAGTACTTC
v_gene: TRBV7-3; abundance: -; j_gene: TRBJ2-2; len: 14; d_gene: -; CDR3aa: CASSPYSVTGELFF; CDR3nt: TGTGCCAGCAGCCCCTATAGCGTTACCGGGGAGCTGTTTTTT
v_gene: TRBV7-8; abundance: -; j_gene: TRBJ2-5; len: 14; d_gene: TRBD2; CDR3aa: CASSLGAGQETQYF; CDR3nt: TGTGCCAGCAGCTTAGGAGCGGGGCAAGAGACCCAGTACTTC
v_gene: TRBV6-1; abundance: -; j_gene: TRBJ1-1; len: 14; d_gene: -; CDR3aa: CASRRGQSNTEAFF; CDR3nt: TGTGCCAGCAGAAGAGGACAGTCGAACACTGAAGCTTTCTTT
v_gene: TRBV6-6; abundance: once; j_gene: TRBJ1-1; len: 13; d_gene: -; CDR3aa: CASRTDLNTEAFF; CDR3nt: TGTGCCAGCAGGACCGACTTGAACACTGAAGCTTTCTTT
v_gene: TRBV5-8; abundance: -; j_gene: TRBJ2-7; len: 14; d_gene: -; CDR3aa: CASSSGLGHYEQYF; CDR3nt: TGTGCCAGCAGCTCGGGCCTCGGACACTACGAGCAGTACTTC
v_gene: TRBV5-4; abundance: -; j_gene: TRBJ1-2; len: 13; d_gene: TRBD1; CDR3aa: CASRPTGNYGYTF; CDR3nt: TGTGCCAGCAGACCGACAGGGAACTATGGCTACACCTTC
v_gene: TRBV5-1; abundance: -; j_gene: TRBJ1-2; len: 17; d_gene: TRBD1; CDR3aa: CASSPTDRQFWNYGYTF; CDR3nt: TGCGCCAGCAGCCCGACGGACAGGCAGTTTTGGAACTATGGCTACACCTTC